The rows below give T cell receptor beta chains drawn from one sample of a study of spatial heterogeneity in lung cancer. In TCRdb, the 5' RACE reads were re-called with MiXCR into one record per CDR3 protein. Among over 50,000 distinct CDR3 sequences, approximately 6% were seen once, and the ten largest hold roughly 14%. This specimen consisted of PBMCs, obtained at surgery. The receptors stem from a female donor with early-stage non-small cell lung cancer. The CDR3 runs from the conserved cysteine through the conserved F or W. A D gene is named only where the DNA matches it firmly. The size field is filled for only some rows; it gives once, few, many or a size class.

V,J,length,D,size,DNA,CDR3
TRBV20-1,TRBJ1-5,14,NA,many,TGCAGTGCTCCCCACGGGGGTAGCAATCAGCCCCAGCATTTT,CSAPHGGSNQPQHF
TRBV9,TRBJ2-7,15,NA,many,TGTGCCAGCAGCGAAGGAGGTAGCCTTAACTACGAGCAGTACTTC,CASSEGGSLNYEQYF
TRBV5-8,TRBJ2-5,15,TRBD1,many,TGTGCCAGCAGCAACGGACAGGGTATACGAGAGACCCAGTACTTC,CASSNGQGIRETQYF
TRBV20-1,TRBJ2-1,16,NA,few,TGCAGTGCTAGAGTTTTCCGGCGGGGCCCGGACAATGAGCAGTTCTTC,CSARVFRRGPDNEQFF
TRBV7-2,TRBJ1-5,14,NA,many,TGTGCCAGCAGCACCCAACATTCAAATCAGCCCCAGCATTTT,CASSTQHSNQPQHF
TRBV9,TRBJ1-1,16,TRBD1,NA,TGTGCCAGCAGCGCTCGCTCCCGGGACAGGGACACTGAAGCTTTCTTT,CASSARSRDRDTEAFF
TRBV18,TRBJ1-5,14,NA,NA,TGTGCCAGCTCACCTTCTGGGGGTCATCAGCCCCAGCATTTT,CASSPSGGHQPQHF
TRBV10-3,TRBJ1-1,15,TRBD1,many,TGTGCCATCTCCGGACAGGGGGCTAAGAACACTGAAGCTTTCTTT,CAISGQGAKNTEAFF
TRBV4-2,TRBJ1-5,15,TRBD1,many,TGTGCCAGCAGCGAGGGACAGGGGGCCACTCAGCCCCAGCATTTT,CASSEGQGATQPQHF
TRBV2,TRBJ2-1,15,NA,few,TGTGCCAGCAGAGACCCCGGGTCTTACAGTCATGAGCAGTTCTTC,CASRDPGSYSHEQFF
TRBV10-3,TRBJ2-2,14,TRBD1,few,TGTGCCATCAGTCCGGGACAGGGGACCGGGGAGCTGTTTTTT,CAISPGQGTGELFF
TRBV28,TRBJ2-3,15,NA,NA,TGTGCCAGCAGTTTTTTGACAGGTGACGGAGATACGCAGTATTTT,CASSFLTGDGDTQYF
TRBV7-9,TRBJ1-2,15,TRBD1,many,TGTGCCAGCAGCCGGACAGGGGAGCCAATCTATGGCTACACCTTC,CASSRTGEPIYGYTF
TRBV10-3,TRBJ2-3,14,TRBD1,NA,TGTGCCATCAGCGGGACAGGGGGCACAGATACGCAGTATTTT,CAISGTGGTDTQYF
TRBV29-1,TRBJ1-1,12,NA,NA,TGCAGCGCATCCGGGAGGAACACTGAAGCTTTCTTT,CSASGRNTEAFF
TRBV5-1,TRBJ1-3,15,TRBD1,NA,TGCGCCAGCGGCGACGATGGACAGGGCGGAAACACCATATATTTT,CASGDDGQGGNTIYF
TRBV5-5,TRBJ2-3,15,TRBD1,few,TGTGCCAGCAGCTTGGGGACAGGGGCGACAGATACGCAGTATTTT,CASSLGTGATDTQYF
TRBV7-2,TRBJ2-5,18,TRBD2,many,TGTGCCAGCAGCCGAATTGGGAGTAGCGGGGGGTTACAAGAGACCCAGTACTTC,CASSRIGSSGGLQETQYF
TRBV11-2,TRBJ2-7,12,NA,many,TGTGCCAGCAGCTTTTCGAGGTACGAGCAGTACTTC,CASSFSRYEQYF